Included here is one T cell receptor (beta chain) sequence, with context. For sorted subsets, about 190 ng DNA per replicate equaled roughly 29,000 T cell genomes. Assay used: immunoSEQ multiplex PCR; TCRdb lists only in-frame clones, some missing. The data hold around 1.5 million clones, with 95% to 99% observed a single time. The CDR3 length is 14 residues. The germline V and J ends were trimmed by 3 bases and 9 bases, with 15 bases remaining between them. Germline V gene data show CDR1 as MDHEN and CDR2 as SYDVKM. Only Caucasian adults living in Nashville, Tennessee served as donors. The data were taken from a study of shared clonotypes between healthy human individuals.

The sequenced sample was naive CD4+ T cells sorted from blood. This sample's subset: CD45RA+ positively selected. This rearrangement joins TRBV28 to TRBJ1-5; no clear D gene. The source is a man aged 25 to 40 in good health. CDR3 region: CASSLGGPGRPQHF. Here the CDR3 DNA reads TGTGCCAGCAGTTTGGGAGGTCCGGGCCGGCCCCAGCATTTT.